This T cell receptor (beta chain) derives from a study of molecular identifiers for immune sequencing clone quantification. Germline V gene sequence: CDR1 SEHNR, CDR2 FQNEAQ (reference sequence). The CDR3 has 17 amino acids. Trimming at V came to 5 bases and at J to 6 bases, leaving 9 bases not matched to a gene. Study-wide points: Molecules of identical TCR sharing a barcode could underestimate highly expanded clone sizes.

About this clonotype itself: Antigen specificity is unknown.

Library preparation followed earlier protocols using designated TCR primers. One entry per CDR3 protein results from TCRdb running MiXCR on the PCR reads. The sample yields over 70,000 distinct CDR3 sequences, around a quarter seen once. The rearrangement uses TRBV7-9 and TRBJ2-3; 15 bases fit TRBD2. Sequenced: naive CD8+ T cells from blood, with Jurkat cell RNA spiked in. Subset: FACS-sorted CD8+CD4-CCR7+CD45RA+ naive T cells. The receptor's source is a human donor in good health. Some libraries in this study had Jurkat cell RNA spiked in. The CDR3 nucleotides read TGTGCCAGCAGCCCAGGACTAGCGGGGGGGCTTGGGGATACGCAGTATTTT. Translated, it gives CASSPGLAGGLGDTQYF.